This T cell receptor (beta chain) was captured by sequencing in a study of blood T cells in healthy people across ages. This clonotype was seen more than once but under ten times. With a J-beta primer mix and a sample-barcoded 5' primer, a second PCR ran roughly 6 to 11 cycles. One entry per CDR3 protein results from TCRdb running MiXCR on the 5' RACE reads. The top ten clones hold about 4.1% of a sample with some 1.5 million distinct CDR3 sequences, approximately 42% of them seen once. The CDR3 is 14 residues long. CDR1 and CDR2 from the germline V gene are ENHRY and SYGVKD. Trimming took 3 bases from V and 4 from J, leaving 10 bases between them.

The gene calls are TRBV10-3 and TRBJ2-1; D remains unclear. Sequencing was performed on blood. This clonotype was obtained from a woman under 30 in good health. CDR3 DNA sequence: TGTGCCATCAGTGATCCGTGGGGATACAATGAGCAGTTCTTC. Amino acid sequence: CAISDPWGYNEQFF.